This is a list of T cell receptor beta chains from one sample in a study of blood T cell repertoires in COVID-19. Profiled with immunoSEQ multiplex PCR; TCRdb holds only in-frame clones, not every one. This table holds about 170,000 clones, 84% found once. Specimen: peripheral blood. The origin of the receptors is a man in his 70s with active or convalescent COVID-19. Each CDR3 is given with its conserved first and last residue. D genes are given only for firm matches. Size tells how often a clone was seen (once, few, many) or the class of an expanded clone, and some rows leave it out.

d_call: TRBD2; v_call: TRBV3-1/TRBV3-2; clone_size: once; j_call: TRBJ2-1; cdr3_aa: CASSHRLAGGEFF
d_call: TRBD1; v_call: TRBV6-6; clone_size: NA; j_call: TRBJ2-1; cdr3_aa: CASGGGQGYNEQFF
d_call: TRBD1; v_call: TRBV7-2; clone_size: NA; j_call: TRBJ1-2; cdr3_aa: CASSPGLGRQGSGGYGYTF
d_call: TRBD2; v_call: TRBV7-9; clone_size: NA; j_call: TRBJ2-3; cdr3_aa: CASSLGSSGRRGDTQYF
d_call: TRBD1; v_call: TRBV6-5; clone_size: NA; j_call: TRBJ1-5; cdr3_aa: CASRQGYSNQPQHF
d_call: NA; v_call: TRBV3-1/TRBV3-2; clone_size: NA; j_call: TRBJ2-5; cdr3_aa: CASSHWTETQETQYF
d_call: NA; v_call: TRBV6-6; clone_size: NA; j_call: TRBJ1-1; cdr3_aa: CASISGATGTEAFF
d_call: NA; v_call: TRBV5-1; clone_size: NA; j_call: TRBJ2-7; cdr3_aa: CASSRLSDNYEQYF
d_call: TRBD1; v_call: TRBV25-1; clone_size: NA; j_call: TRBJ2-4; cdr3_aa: CASSDRGRKNIQYF
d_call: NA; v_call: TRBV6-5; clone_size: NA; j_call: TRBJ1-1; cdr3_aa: CASSYLPNTEAFF
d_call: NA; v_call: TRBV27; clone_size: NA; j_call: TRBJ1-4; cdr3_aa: CASRSLGGEKLFF
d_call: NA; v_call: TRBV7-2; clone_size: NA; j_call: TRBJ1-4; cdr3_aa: CASSLDRRNEKLFF
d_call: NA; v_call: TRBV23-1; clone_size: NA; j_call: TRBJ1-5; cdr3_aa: CASSNGGKSNQPQHF
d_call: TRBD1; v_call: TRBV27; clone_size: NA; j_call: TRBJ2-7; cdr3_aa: CASSFSTGGGEQYF
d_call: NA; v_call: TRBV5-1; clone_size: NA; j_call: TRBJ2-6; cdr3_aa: CASSLRGSGGANVLTF
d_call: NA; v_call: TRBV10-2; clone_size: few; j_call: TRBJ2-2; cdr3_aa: CASSRVAVNTGELFF
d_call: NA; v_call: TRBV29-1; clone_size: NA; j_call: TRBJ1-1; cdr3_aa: CSVFDTEAFF
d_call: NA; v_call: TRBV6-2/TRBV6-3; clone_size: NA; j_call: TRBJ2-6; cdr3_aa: CATRPVEHSGANVLTF
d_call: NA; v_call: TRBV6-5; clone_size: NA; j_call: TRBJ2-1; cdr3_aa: CASSFQGWEQFF
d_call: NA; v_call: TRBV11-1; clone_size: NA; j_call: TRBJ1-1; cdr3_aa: CASSFGNTEAFF
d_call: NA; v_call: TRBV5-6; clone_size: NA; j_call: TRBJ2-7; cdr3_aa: CASTHNARGYEQYF
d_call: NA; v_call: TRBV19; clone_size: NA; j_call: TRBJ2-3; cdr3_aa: CASSTTGLAADTQYF
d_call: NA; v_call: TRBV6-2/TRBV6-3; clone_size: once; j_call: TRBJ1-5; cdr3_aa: CASSNSWSSLSNQPQHF
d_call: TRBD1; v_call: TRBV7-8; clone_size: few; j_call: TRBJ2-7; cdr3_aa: CASSRDREYEQYF
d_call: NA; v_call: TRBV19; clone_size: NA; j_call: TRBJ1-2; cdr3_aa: CASRTLGSANYGYTF
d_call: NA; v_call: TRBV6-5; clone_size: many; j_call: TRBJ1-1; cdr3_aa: CASSPLGGTEAFF
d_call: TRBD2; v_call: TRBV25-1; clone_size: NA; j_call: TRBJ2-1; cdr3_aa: CASSGSSGYVEQFF
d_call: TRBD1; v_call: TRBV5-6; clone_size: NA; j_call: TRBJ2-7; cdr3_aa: CASTPTYGTGGTEQYF
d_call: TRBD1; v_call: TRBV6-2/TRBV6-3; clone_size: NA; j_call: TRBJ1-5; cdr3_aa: CASSIQGARLGNQPQHF
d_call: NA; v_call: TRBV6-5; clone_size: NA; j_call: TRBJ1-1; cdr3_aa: CASRGGGAMNTEAFF
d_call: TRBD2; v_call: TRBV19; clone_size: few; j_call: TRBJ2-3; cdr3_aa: CASSSLPGGSTDTQYF
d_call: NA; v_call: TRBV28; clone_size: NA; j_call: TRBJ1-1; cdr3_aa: CASSPHSNTEAFF
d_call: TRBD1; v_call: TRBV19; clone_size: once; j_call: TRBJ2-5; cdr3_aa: CASSISGGGETQYF
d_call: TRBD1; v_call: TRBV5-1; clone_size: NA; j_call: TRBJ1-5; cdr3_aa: CASSSGQAGQPQHF
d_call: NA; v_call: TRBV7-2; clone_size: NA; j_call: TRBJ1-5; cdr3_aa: CASSQQGRNQPQHF
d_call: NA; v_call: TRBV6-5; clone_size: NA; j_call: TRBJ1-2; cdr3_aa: CASRKTARANYGYTF
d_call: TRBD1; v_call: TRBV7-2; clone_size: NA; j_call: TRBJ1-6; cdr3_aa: CASRGTGGNSPLHF
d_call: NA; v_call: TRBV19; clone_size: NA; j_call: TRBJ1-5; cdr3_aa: CASSGRVSNQPQHF
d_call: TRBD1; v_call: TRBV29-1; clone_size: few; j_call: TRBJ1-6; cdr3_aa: CSAGETGPGSPLHF
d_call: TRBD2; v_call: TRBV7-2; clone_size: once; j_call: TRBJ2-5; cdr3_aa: CASSSRGGIETQYF
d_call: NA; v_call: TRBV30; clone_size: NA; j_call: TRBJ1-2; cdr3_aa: CAWSVLGGYTF